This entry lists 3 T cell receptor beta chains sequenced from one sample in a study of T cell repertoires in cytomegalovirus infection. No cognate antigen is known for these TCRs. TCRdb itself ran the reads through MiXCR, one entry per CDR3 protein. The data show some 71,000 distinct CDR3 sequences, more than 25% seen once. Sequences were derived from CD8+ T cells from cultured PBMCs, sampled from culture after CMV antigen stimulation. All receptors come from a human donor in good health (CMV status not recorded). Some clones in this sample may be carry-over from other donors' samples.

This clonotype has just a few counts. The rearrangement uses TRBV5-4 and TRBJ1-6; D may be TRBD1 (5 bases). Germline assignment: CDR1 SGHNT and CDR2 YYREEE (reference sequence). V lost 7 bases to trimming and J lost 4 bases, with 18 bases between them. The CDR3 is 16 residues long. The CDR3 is CASELWGSRYNSPLHF. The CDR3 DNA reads TGTGCCAGCGAGCTCTGGGGCAGCCGATATAATTCACCCCTCCACTTT.

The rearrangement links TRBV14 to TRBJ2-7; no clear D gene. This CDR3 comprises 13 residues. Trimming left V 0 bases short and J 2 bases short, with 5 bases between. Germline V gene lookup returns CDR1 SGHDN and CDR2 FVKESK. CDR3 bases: TGTGCCAGCAGCCAAGATGCGCCCTACGAGCAGTACTTC. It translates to CASSQDAPYEQYF.

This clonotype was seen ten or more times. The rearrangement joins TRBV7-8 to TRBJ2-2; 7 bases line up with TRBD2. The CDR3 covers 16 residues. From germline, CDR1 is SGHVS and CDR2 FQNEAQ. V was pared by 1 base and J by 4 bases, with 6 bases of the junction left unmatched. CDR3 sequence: CASSLDGRVRTGELFF. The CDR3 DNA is TGTGCCAGCAGCTTAGATGGGAGGGTCCGCACCGGGGAGCTGTTTTTT.